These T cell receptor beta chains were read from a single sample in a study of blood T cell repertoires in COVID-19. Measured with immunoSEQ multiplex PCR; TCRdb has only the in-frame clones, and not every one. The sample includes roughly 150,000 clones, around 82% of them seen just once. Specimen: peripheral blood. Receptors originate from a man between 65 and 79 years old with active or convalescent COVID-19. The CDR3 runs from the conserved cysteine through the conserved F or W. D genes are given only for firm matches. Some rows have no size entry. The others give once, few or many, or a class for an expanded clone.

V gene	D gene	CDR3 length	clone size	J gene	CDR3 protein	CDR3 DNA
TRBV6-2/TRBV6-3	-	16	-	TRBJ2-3	CASSYSSGLGTDTQYF	TGTGCCAGCAGTTACTCATCAGGGTTGGGGACAGATACGCAGTATTTT
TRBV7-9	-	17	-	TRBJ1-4	CASSPNYRGATNEKLFF	TGTGCCAGCAGCCCCAACTATCGGGGGGCAACTAATGAAAAACTGTTTTTT
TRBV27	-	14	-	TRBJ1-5	CASSLSREDQPQHF	TGTGCCAGCAGTTTATCGAGGGAGGATCAGCCCCAGCATTTT
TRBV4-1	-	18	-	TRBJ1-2	CASSQDRLAALRRYGYTF	TGCGCCAGCAGCCAAGATCGTCTGGCGGCCCTAAGGCGATATGGCTACACCTTC
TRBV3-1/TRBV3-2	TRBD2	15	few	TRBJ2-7	CASSLGTSGFYEQYF	TGTGCCAGCAGCTTGGGGACTAGCGGATTCTACGAGCAGTACTTC
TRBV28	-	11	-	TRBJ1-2	CASMAGGRDTF	TGTGCCAGCATGGCCGGGGGGCGTGACACCTTC
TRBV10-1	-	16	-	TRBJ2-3	CASSPLGGDSTDTQYF	TGCGCCAGCAGTCCATTAGGGGGGGACAGCACAGATACGCAGTATTTT
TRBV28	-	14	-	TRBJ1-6	CASSSWEGGSPLHF	TGTGCCAGCAGTTCCTGGGAGGGAGGATCACCCCTCCACTTT
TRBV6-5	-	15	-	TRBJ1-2	CASILEVLLNYGYTF	TGTGCCAGCATTCTCGAGGTCCTGCTTAACTATGGCTACACCTTC
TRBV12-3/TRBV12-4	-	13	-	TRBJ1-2	CASSLSQTAGYTF	TGTGCCAGCAGTTTAAGTCAGACAGCCGGCTACACCTTC
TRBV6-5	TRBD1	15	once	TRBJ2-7	CASSYSTGGIYEQYF	TGTGCCAGCAGTTACTCGACAGGGGGTATTTACGAGCAGTACTTC
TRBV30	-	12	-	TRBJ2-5	CAWSWAQETQYF	TGTGCCTGGAGTTGGGCTCAAGAGACCCAGTACTTC
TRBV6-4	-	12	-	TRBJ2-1	CASSAPRGEQFF	TGTGCCAGCAGTGCCCCTAGGGGTGAGCAGTTCTTC
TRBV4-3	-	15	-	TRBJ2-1	CASSQVNVQYNEQFF	TGCGCCAGCAGCCAAGTGAACGTACAGTACAATGAGCAGTTCTTC
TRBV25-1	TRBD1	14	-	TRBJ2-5	CASSDTTGAETQYF	TGTGCCAGCAGTGATACGACAGGGGCGGAGACCCAGTACTTC
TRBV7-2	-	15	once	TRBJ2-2	CASSLGTGNTGELFF	TGTGCCAGCAGCTTAGGGACGGGAAACACCGGGGAGCTGTTTTTT
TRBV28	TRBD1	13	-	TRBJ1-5	CASTDRGRQPQHF	TGTGCCAGCACGGACAGGGGACGTCAGCCCCAGCATTTT
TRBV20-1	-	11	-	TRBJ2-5	CSGQEQETQYF	TGCAGTGGGCAGGAACAAGAGACCCAGTACTTC
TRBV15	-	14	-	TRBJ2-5	CATSRDTAEETQYF	TGTGCCACCAGCAGAGATACAGCAGAAGAGACCCAGTACTTC
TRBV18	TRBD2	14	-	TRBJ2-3	CASSLGAGEDTQYF	TGTGCCAGCTCCCTCGGAGCGGGAGAAGATACGCAGTATTTT
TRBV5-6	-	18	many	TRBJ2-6	CASSLGIRTSSGANVLTF	TGTGCCAGCAGCTTGGGTATCCGAACAAGCTCTGGGGCCAACGTCCTGACTTTC
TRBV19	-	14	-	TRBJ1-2	CASSIGLQADGYTF	TGTGCCAGTAGTATAGGGTTACAGGCAGATGGCTACACCTTC
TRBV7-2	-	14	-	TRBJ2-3	CASSFGVAADTQYF	TGTGCCAGCAGCTTCGGGGTAGCTGCAGATACGCAGTATTTT
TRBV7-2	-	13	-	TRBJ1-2	CAIVGGANYGYTF	TGTGCCATCGTGGGGGGTGCTAACTATGGCTACACCTTC
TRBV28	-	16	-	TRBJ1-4	CASRVGGYGTNEKLFF	TGTGCCAGCAGGGTCGGGGGTTACGGGACTAATGAAAAACTGTTTTTT
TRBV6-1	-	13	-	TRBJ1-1	CASSDRGATEAFF	TGTGCCAGCAGTGACAGGGGCGCCACTGAAGCTTTCTTT
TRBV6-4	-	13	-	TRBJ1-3	CASSEAPGNTIYF	TGTGCCAGCAGTGAAGCCCCCGGAAACACCATATATTTT
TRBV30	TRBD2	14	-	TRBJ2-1	CAWRLAGDEYEQFF	TGTGCCTGGAGACTAGCGGGAGATGAGTATGAGCAGTTCTTC
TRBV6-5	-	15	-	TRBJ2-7	CASSYRGFRSYEQYF	TGTGCCAGCAGTTACCGGGGTTTCCGATCCTACGAGCAGTACTTC
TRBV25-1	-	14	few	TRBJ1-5	CASSEGGAGQPQHF	TGTGCCAGCAGTGAAGGGGGGGCGGGTCAGCCCCAGCATTTT
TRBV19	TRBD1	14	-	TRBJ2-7	CASNQGQGAYEQYF	TGTGCCAGTAACCAGGGACAGGGGGCCTACGAGCAGTACTTC
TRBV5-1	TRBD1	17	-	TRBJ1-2	CASSPGTTGGINYGYTF	TGCGCCAGCAGCCCGGGGACGACAGGGGGGATAAACTATGGCTACACCTTC
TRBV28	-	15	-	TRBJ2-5	CASSLKRGGWETQYF	TGTGCCAGCAGTTTAAAGCGTGGAGGATGGGAGACCCAGTACTTC
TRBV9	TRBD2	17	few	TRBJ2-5	CASSVGASGSLGETQYF	TGTGCCAGCAGCGTAGGAGCTAGCGGGAGTTTAGGAGAGACCCAGTACTTC
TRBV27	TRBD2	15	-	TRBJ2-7	CASSLGREVPYEQYF	TGTGCCAGCAGTTTGGGGAGGGAGGTCCCCTACGAGCAGTACTTC
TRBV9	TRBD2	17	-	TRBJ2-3	CASSVANGRAGVDTQYF	TGTGCCAGCAGCGTAGCTAACGGGAGGGCCGGGGTAGATACGCAGTATTTT
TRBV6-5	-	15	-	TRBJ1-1	CASSYSNGGRTEAFF	TGTGCCAGCAGTTACTCGAATGGGGGCAGGACTGAAGCTTTCTTT
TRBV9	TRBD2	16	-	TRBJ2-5	CASSVGTSGGIETQYF	TGTGCCAGCAGCGTAGGGACTAGCGGGGGGATAGAGACCCAGTACTTC
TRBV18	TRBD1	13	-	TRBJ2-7	CASSFGQADEQYF	TGTGCCAGCTCTTTCGGACAGGCTGACGAGCAGTACTTC
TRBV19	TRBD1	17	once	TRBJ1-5	CASSILRDRGRGQPQHF	TGTGCCAGTAGTATTCTCCGGGACAGGGGGCGCGGCCAGCCCCAGCATTTT
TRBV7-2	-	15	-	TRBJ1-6	CASSLVGDNNSPLHF	TGTGCCAGCAGCTTAGTAGGGGATAATAATTCACCCCTCCACTTT
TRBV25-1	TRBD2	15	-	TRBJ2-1	CASSEYRGGYNEQFF	TGTGCCAGCAGTGAATATCGGGGGGGCTACAATGAGCAGTTCTTC
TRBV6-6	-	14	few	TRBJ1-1	CASSYSGGNTEAFF	TGTGCCAGCAGTTACTCAGGAGGGAACACTGAAGCTTTCTTT
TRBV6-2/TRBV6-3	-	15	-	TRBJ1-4	CASSSPGRSNEKLFF	TGTGCCAGCAGTTCTCCAGGGAGGTCTAATGAAAAACTGTTTTTT
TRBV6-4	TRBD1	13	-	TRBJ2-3	CASSDQGDGTQYF	TGTGCCAGCAGTGACCAGGGGGACGGTACGCAGTATTTT
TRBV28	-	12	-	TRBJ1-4	CASSDHTGKLFF	TGTGCCAGCAGTGACCATACAGGGAAACTGTTTTTT
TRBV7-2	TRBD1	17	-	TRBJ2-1	CASSLQRQGRSYNEQFF	TGTGCCAGCAGCTTGCAAAGACAGGGTCGGTCCTACAATGAGCAGTTCTTC
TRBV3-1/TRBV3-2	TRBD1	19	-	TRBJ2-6	CASSQVGDRRTSGANVLTF	TGTGCCAGCAGCCAAGTAGGGGACAGGCGGACCTCTGGGGCCAACGTCCTGACTTTC
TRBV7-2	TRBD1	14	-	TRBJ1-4	CASSPDRGSEKLFF	TGTGCCAGCAGCCCTGACAGGGGGAGTGAAAAACTGTTTTTT
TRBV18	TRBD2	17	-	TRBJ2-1	CASSPPTLAGGLGGQFF	TGTGCCAGCTCACCACCGACGCTAGCGGGAGGACTCGGAGGGCAGTTCTTC
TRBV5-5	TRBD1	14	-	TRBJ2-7	CASSPRTGEYEQYF	TGTGCCAGCAGTCCTAGGACAGGGGAGTACGAGCAGTACTTC
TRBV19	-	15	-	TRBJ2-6	CASSHQSSGANVLTF	TGTGCCAGTAGTCATCAGTCCTCTGGGGCCAACGTCCTGACTTTC
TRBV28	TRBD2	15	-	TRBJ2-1	CASSLAGGQDNEQFF	TGTGCCAGCAGTTTAGCGGGAGGGCAGGACAATGAGCAGTTCTTC
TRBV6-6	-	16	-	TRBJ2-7	CASSYMPRDSAYEQYF	TGTGCCAGCAGTTATATGCCGCGGGACAGCGCCTACGAGCAGTACTTC